This TCR beta chain was obtained from a study of beta chain features in type 1 diabetes. In total, each donor contributed a single heparinised blood draw that averaged about 120 mL. CDR1 is KGHSH, CDR2 LQKENI, per germline. This CDR3 contains 14 residues. The authors reverse transcribed all of the isolated RNA, so sequencing captured expressed TCRB transcripts. The table came from immunoSEQ multiplex PCR; TCRdb's copy has only in-frame clones and leaves some out. The data contain more than 50,000 clones, about 61% of them singletons. Regarding this clone: Its antigen is undetermined. A read error may account for a junction end that differs from germline.

General study results and limits: For type 1 diabetes patients, VDJ junctions showed fewer insertions and more deletions. PCR may have favored shorter templates equally in patients and controls.

The V and J genes are TRBV18 and TRBJ1-1; D unclear. Material for sequencing was Tregs from blood. The sequence was obtained from a woman under 30 in good health. Here the CDR3 DNA reads TGTGCCAGTTCACCAGTAGTTATGAACACTGAAGCTTTCTTT. The encoded protein is CASSPVVMNTEAFF.